Described below is a single T cell receptor (beta chain) sequence and its context. What it binds is unknown. Study outcomes and limitations: Greatest tumor Treg TCR overlap was with tumor naive CD4+ cells. In terms of TCR gene usage, tumor memory CD4+ T cells clustered together with blood and lymph node memory CD4+ cells, as well as with lymph node naive CD4+ cells.

The sorted Tregs were CD4+CD25+CD127-/low cells. Germline V CDR1 and CDR2: WNHNN, SYGVQD (reference sequence). This CDR3 is built from 13 residues. The germline V and J ends were trimmed by 6 bases and 10 bases, with 16 bases remaining between them. Full-length variable regions came from constant-region reverse primers plus semi-nested Nested Universal Primer A PCR. MiXCR was run by TCRdb on the 5' RACE reads, yielding one entry per CDR3 protein. The sample yields tens of thousands of distinct CDR3 sequences, 26% seen once. The specimen sequenced was tumor-infiltrating Tregs sorted from the breast tumor. The receptor comes from a female donor with breast cancer. This chain uses TRBV10-1 with TRBJ2-1; the D gene could be TRBD1 or TRBD2 (5 bases each). CDR3 nucleotide sequence: TGCGCCAGCAGCCGGACACCCGAGGGGGAGCAGTTCTTC. Protein product: CASSRTPEGEQFF.